Described below is a single T cell receptor (beta chain) sequence and its context. Its antigen is unidentified. The protocol was immunoSEQ multiplex PCR, while the TCRdb copy is restricted to in-frame clones and leaves out a portion. The sample consists of over 150,000 clones, about 90% of them appearing once. The CDR3 loop spans 15 amino acids. The V end was cut by 3 bases, the J end by 2 bases, with 13 bases between. CDR1 and CDR2 (germline): LNHDA, SQIVND (reference sequence). The data stem from a study of T cell responses to AZD1222 COVID-19 vaccine. Findings and caveats of the study: The number of AZD1222 recipients seropositive at baseline was only five to seven. Vaccine-related CD4 TCRs covered spike, predominating at 160-218 and 743-854. The study sampled repertoires only after the peak T cell response.

The chain recombines TRBV19 with TRBJ1-2; D is uncertain. This sequence was found in an adult in good health. The sample in question was peripheral blood, obtained on day 0 of MenACWY control vaccination. DNA for the CDR3: TGTGCCAGTAGTATTGTTGGACGGGTAAACTATGGCTACACCTTC. Residues: CASSIVGRVNYGYTF.